This T cell receptor (beta chain) was retrieved from a study of blood T cell repertoires in COVID-19. CDR3 length equals 15 residues. The germline gives CDR1 SGHAT, CDR2 FQNNGV. V lost 4 bases and J lost 0; bases outside the gene matches: 0. Produced via immunoSEQ multiplex PCR; TCRdb's table is partial and in-frame only. The sample lists about 140,000 clones; 60% to 80% were seen once. The sequenced sample consisted of PBMCs or T cells enriched from blood (not recorded which). This sequence joins TRBV11-2 and TRBJ2-1; 10 nucleotides match TRBD2. This TCR was recovered from a woman in her forties or fifties who had recovered from COVID-19. The CDR3 loop is CASSSSGSSYNEQFF. In DNA, the CDR3 is TGTGCCAGCAGCTCTAGCGGGAGCTCCTACAATGAGCAGTTCTTC. The full variable domain, with the rest looked up from reference TRBV11-2 and TRBJ2-1, is EAGVAQSPRYKIIEKRQSVAFWCNPISGHATLYWYQQILGQGPKLLIQFQNNGVVDDSQLPKDRFSAERLKGVDSTLKIQPAKLEDSAVYLCASSSSGSSYNEQFFGPGTRLTVL.